Listed here is a single T cell receptor beta chain. This clonotype appeared many times. Its antigen remains unidentified. Qualities for individual bases were not recorded, and no much larger clone is one base off. The sample's treatment or condition, from its label and the paper: allogeneic hematopoietic cell transplantation with graft depleted of TCRalphabeta T cells and CD19 B cells. The transplant recipients were children given TCRalphabeta/CD19-depleted allogeneic hematopoietic cell grafts. These data are taken from a study of T-cell reconstitution after alpha-beta-depleted transplantation in children (dated by TCRdb to the mid-2010s). The study in broad terms: Using TCR repertoire profiling, the study quantitatively followed how T-cell immune reconstitution unfolded in children after TCRalphabeta/CD19-depleted allogeneic hematopoietic cell transplantation. Overall results and qualifications from the work: In some patients, the high TCRbeta diversity seen at day 60 was put down to recipient T cells and intrathymic progenitors that had survived conditioning. About two months after transplant, the apparently early recovery of alphabetaT-cell counts reportedly depended on just several hundred clones that had expanded rapidly and came from non-depleted graft cells. Over the following months the frequencies of hyperexpanded clones went down, and after one year T-cell counts and TCRbeta diversity were mostly credited to newly produced T cells.

V lost 5 bases and J lost 1 base; the stretch between them is 9 bases long. CDR1 and CDR2 are drawn from the germline V gene (reference sequence): MNHEY, SMNVEV. From cysteine to phenylalanine, the CDR3 is 14 amino acids long. Only the CDR3 part of the read is kept: 42 bases, read in frame from the first base. Library preparation used PCR. The sequencing machine was an Illumina HiSeq 2500. Molecular barcoding was employed in the preparation of TCR libraries, with unique molecular identifiers being used to normalize TCRbeta repertoire quantification. Using fastp trimming at Q25 and MiXCR clonotype assembly, TCRdb reanalyzed the public sequencing data and kept in-frame beta chains. Duplicate CDR3 protein sequences are folded into a single record with the most common DNA and genes. The sample records approximately 500,000 distinct CDR3 sequences, about 11% of which are singletons. The ten top clones hold approximately 2% of the sample.

The rearranged segments are TRBV27 and TRBJ2-1; TRBD2 is perhaps the D gene, given 6 matching bases. This clonotype originated in a child aged 2-15 years with inherited bone marrow failure, due to receive a stem cell transplant. The sequenced sample was PBMCs, obtained before TCRalphabeta/CD19-depleted stem cell transplant. The DNA is as follows: TGTGCCAGCAGTCGGAGGGCGTCCTACAATGAGCAGTTCTTC. This gives the protein CASSRRASYNEQFF.